The 31 T cell receptor beta chains given below trace back to one sample, sequenced in a study of identical twins (dated by TCRdb to about 2016). Library preparation employed 5' RACE. TCRdb lists the instrument as Illumina HiSeq 2000. Through fastp at Q25 and MiXCR, TCRdb rebuilt clones from the public reads, retaining in-frame beta chains. Identical CDR3 protein sequences are pooled into one entry, listed with their most common genes and DNA. Present in this sample are around 370,000 distinct CDR3 sequences, 8.5% to 10% of which were seen just once. 8% to 10% of the sample comes from the top ten. What was sequenced was naive T cells sorted from blood. Reading the label with the study, this specimen's cell subset or site is: cells isolated with a human naive T-cell isolation kit. The receptors derive from a woman in her forties or fifties in good health.

The CDR3 bases are TGTGCCAGCAGACGGACAGGGGGCGACTATGGCTACACCTTC. It codes for CASRRTGGDYGYTF. The chain couples TRBV13 to TRBJ1-2; 11 nucleotides line up with TRBD1. The length of the CDR3 is 14 residues. Germline-derived CDR1 and CDR2 are PRHDT and FYEKMQ (reference sequence). Germline trimming cut 6 bases from V and 3 bases from J; bases unmatched to any gene: 3.

This clonotype has ten or more counts. The rearrangement joins TRBV28 to TRBJ2-2, with 7 bases fitting TRBD1. Trimming removed 7 bases from V and 6 bases from J; junction bases left unmatched: 8. CDR1 MDHEN and CDR2 SYDVKM come from the germline V gene. The CDR3 is made up of 14 amino acids. CDR3 amino acids: CASTHRGSAGELFF. The CDR3 nucleotides read TGTGCCAGCACACACAGGGGAAGTGCCGGGGAGCTGTTTTTT.

The table lists this clonotype with a few counts. The chain has TRBV9 and TRBJ2-1, with 10 bases matching TRBD2. The J segment lost 9 bases and the V segment lost 4 bases, leaving 10 bases of the junction unmatched. Germline CDR1 is SGDLS and CDR2 is YYNGEE. The CDR3 has 15 amino acids. The CDR3 bases are TGTGCCAGCAGCAATCTAGCGGGAGCCCCGGGTGAGCAGTTCTTC. Translated, it gives CASSNLAGAPGEQFF. The whole variable domain, remainder taken from reference TRBV9 and TRBJ2-1, is DSGVTQTPKHLITATGQRVTLRCSPRSGDLSVYWYQQSLDQGLQFLIQYYNGEERAKGNILERFSAQQFPDLHSELNLSSLELGDSALYFCASSNLAGAPGEQFFGPGTRLTVL.

This clonotype has a handful of counts. The chain has TRBV10-1 and TRBJ2-2; no definite D call. The CDR3 is made up of 13 amino acids. V was cut by 4 bases and J by 6 bases, with 9 bases left in between. The germline gives CDR1 WNHNN, CDR2 SYGVQD (reference sequence). The CDR3 nucleotides are TGCGCCAGCAGTGTCAGGAGTGCCGGGGAGCTGTTTTTT. Encoded protein: CASSVRSAGELFF.

The chain employs TRBV14 and TRBJ2-2; unclear D gene. The germline V and J ends were trimmed by 2 bases and 3 bases, with 7 bases remaining between them. CDR1 SGHDN and CDR2 FVKESK come from the germline V gene. The CDR3 has 14 amino acids. The CDR3 loop is CASSQYPDTGELFF. The DNA for the CDR3 is TGTGCCAGCAGCCAATACCCGGACACCGGGGAGCTGTTTTTT.

The V call is TRBV20-1, the J call TRBJ2-3; D unclear. The germline gives CDR1 DFQATT, CDR2 SNEGSKA (reference sequence). Trimming pared 2 bases from V and 0 bases from J, leaving 9 bases between. This CDR3 is 14 amino acids long. CDR3 bases: TGCAGTGCTAGAAAAGTAGCAAGCACAGATACGCAGTATTTT. Translated, it gives CSARKVASTDTQYF.

This rearrangement joins TRBV24-1 to TRBJ2-1, with D maybe TRBD2 (7 bases). CDR1 is KGHDR, CDR2 SFDVKD, per germline. With 1 base removed from V and 8 bases from J, the gap between germline ends came to 23 bases. This CDR3 is 18 amino acids long. In DNA, the CDR3 is TGTGCCACCAGTGATTTAAAGGGGGAGGGCCGTTTGAGCGATGAGCAGTTCTTC. This encodes CATSDLKGEGRLSDEQFF.

A few counts support this clonotype. This sequence joins TRBV14 and TRBJ2-1, with 9 bases fitting TRBD2. The CDR3 loop spans 20 amino acids. CDR1 is SGHDN and CDR2 is FVKESK in the germline V gene. V was clipped by 0 bases and J by 0 bases; unmatched bases: 12. CDR3 in DNA: TGTGCCAGCAGCCAAGACCTCCCGGGACTAGCAGACAGCTCCTACAATGAGCAGTTCTTC. Its protein product is CASSQDLPGLADSSYNEQFF. Based on the CDR3 plus reference TRBV14 and TRBJ2-1, the full variable domain is EAGVTQFPSHSVIEKGQTVTLRCDPISGHDNLYWYRRVMGKEIKFLLHFVKESKQDESGMPNNRFLAERTGGTYSTLKVQPAELEDSGVYFCASSQDLPGLADSSYNEQFFGPGTRLTVL.

This clonotype was observed at least ten times. V gene TRBV12-3 or TRBV12-4 combines with J gene TRBJ2-2; 8 bases are a match to TRBD2. After removal of 6 bases from V and 4 bases from J, the junction contained 10 bases not matched to a gene. This CDR3 is built from 16 residues. This CDR3 reads CASSRGGLAATGELFF. CDR3 coding DNA: TGTGCCAGCAGCCGCGGGGGGCTAGCGGCCACCGGGGAGCTGTTTTTT.

This clonotype was found a few times. The chain has TRBV14 and TRBJ2-1; 9 nucleotides agree with TRBD2. V gave up 3 bases and J gave up 6 bases; unmatched junction bases: 9. CDR1 SGHDN and CDR2 FVKESK come from the germline V gene. The CDR3 has 16 residues. The CDR3 here is CASSQRGLAIPNEQFF. In DNA, the CDR3 is TGTGCCAGCAGCCAGAGGGGACTAGCTATTCCCAATGAGCAGTTCTTC.

V is TRBV2 and J is TRBJ1-2; no clear D. Trimming took off 8 bases at V and 6 bases at J, with 16 bases between the two ends. The CDR3 contains 13 residues. Germline V gene sequence: CDR1 SNHLY, CDR2 FYNNEI. The chain's CDR3 is CASQKEVVDGYTF. CDR3 sequence (DNA): TGTGCCAGCCAAAAGGAGGTAGTAGATGGCTACACCTTC.

The V call is TRBV10-2, the J call TRBJ2-1; D may be TRBD2 (6 bases). The CDR3 spans 15 residues. The germline gives CDR1 WSHSY, CDR2 SAAADI. V was trimmed by 2 bases and J by 8 bases, leaving 16 bases between them. CDR3 DNA: TGCGCCAGCAGTGAGCTTAGCGGCGGAGGATATGAGCAGTTCTTC. Its protein is CASSELSGGGYEQFF.

This clonotype was counted between two and nine times. The V gene is TRBV14, the J gene TRBJ2-7; 7 positions match TRBD1. Germline V gene lookup returns CDR1 SGHDN and CDR2 FVKESK. The V gene end was trimmed by 10 bases and the J gene end by 3 bases; junction bases not matched to a gene: 6. The CDR3 sequence is 12 residues long. The chain's CDR3 is CATLTGNYEQYF. The CDR3 DNA reads TGTGCCACCCTGACAGGGAACTACGAGCAGTACTTC.

This clonotype was found many times. CDR3 coding DNA: TGTGCCAGCTTATGGCGGGAAGGTGAGCAGTTCTTC. Translated: CASLWREGEQFF. V and J are TRBV7-8 and TRBJ2-1; weak D call: TRBD2 (6 bases). This CDR3 region has 12 residues. V dropped 8 bases and J dropped 9 bases, with 14 bases sitting between them. Germline V lookup: CDR1 SGHVS, CDR2 FQNEAQ.

This clonotype was counted a few times. This CDR3 reads CASSESDTDYGYTF. Here the CDR3 DNA reads TGTGCCAGCAGTGAATCAGACACTGACTATGGCTACACCTTC. V usage is TRBV2 and J usage is TRBJ1-2; the D is unclear. This CDR3 is 14 amino acids long. Between the trimmed V and J ends, which lost 2 bases and 3 bases, there was a span of 10 bases. Per the germline V gene, CDR1 is SNHLY and CDR2 is FYNNEI.

This rearrangement joins TRBV20-1 to TRBJ2-3, with 7 bases matching TRBD2. The V segment lost 4 bases and the J segment 0 bases; nucleotides outside the gene matches: 7. The CDR3 is made up of 15 amino acids. Germline V lookup: CDR1 DFQATT, CDR2 SNEGSKA (reference sequence). CDR3 coding DNA: TGCAGTGCTAACTGGGCGGGAGTAAGCACAGATACGCAGTATTTT. Amino acids: CSANWAGVSTDTQYF.

In this sample, this clonotype turned up many times. This chain links TRBV29-1 with TRBJ1-1; D gene ambiguous. Trimming took 7 bases from V and 7 from J, leaving 13 bases between them. This CDR3 is built from 11 residues. From germline, CDR1 is SQVTM and CDR2 ANQGSEA. The CDR3 bases are TGCAGCGCCCGGACGTTCCATGAAGCTTTCTTT. Protein product: CSARTFHEAFF.

This clonotype showed up just a few times. The chain uses TRBV7-6 and TRBJ2-1, with 12 nucleotides matching TRBD2. The V and J ends lost 4 bases and 0 bases, in that order; junction bases with no gene match: 4. The CDR3 runs to 17 residues. CDR1 is SGHVS and CDR2 is FNYEAQ in the germline V gene. The CDR3 spells CASSYTSGRNSYNEQFF. The CDR3 DNA sequence: TGTGCCAGCAGCTACACTAGCGGGAGGAACTCCTACAATGAGCAGTTCTTC.

This clonotype was seen a handful of times. The V gene is TRBV4-1, the J gene TRBJ2-3; 9 nucleotides align to TRBD1. CDR1 MGHRA and CDR2 YSYEKL come from the germline V gene. This CDR3 spans 15 amino acids. V lost 4 bases to trimming and J lost 2 bases; unmatched junction nucleotides: 4. Here the CDR3 DNA reads TGCGCCAGCAGCCCGGGACAGGGAAACACAGATACGCAGTATTTT. This translates into CASSPGQGNTDTQYF.

This clonotype was seen a few times. The chain recombines TRBV20-1 with TRBJ2-7; no reliable D call. The CDR3 is 12 residues long. Trimming left V 3 bases short and J 2 bases short, with 8 bases between. Looked up from germline, CDR1 is DFQATT and CDR2 is SNEGSKA (reference sequence). The DNA of the CDR3 is TGCAGTGCTAGGGGCGCGACCTACGAGCAGTACGTC. Amino acids: CSARGATYEQYV.

This clonotype was seen repeatedly, ten times or more. This rearrangement joins TRBV7-6 to TRBJ2-3; TRBD2 aligns across 9 bases. V shed 4 bases, J shed 7 bases, and the junction held 3 bases outside the gene matches. Germline V lookup: CDR1 SGHVS, CDR2 FNYEAQ. The CDR3 consists of 13 residues. The CDR3 DNA sequence: TGTGCCAGCAGCTCCCTAGCGGGACATACGCAGTATTTT. It encodes CASSSLAGHTQYF.

The chain couples TRBV11-2 to TRBJ2-3; D unclear. Germline V gene sequence: CDR1 SGHAT, CDR2 FQNNGV. Between the trimmed V and J ends, which lost 1 base and 2 bases, there was a span of 10 bases. The CDR3 totals 15 residues. The chain's CDR3 is CASSLVGGYTDTQYF. Here the CDR3 DNA reads TGTGCCAGCAGCTTAGTCGGCGGATACACAGATACGCAGTATTTT.

This clonotype was counted many times. This chain's CDR3 is CASSLDPSESYNEQFF. Here the CDR3 DNA reads TGTGCCAGCAGCTTAGACCCTAGCGAGTCCTACAATGAGCAGTTCTTC. The chain links TRBV7-2 to TRBJ2-1, with a possible D match to TRBD2 (6 bases). The CDR3 consists of 16 residues. The germline V gene has CDR1 SGHTA and CDR2 FQGNSA. Trimming took off 1 base at V and 1 base at J, with 11 bases between the two ends.

This clonotype was observed at least ten times. J is TRBJ2-5 and V is TRBV12-3 or TRBV12-4; D is unclear. V gave up 3 bases and J gave up 3 bases, with 5 bases separating them. The CDR3 contains 12 residues. The CDR3 reads CASSFWEETQYF. Written as DNA, the CDR3 is TGTGCCAGCAGTTTTTGGGAAGAGACCCAGTACTTC.

Note on this clonotype: A much larger clone is a single base away; this may be a read error. This chain uses TRBV10-3 with TRBJ2-2; TRBD2 aligns across 8 bases. The CDR3 has 16 amino acids. Germline-derived CDR1 and CDR2 are ENHRY and SYGVKD. CDR3 sequence reads: CAITNPGGGATGKLFF. The CDR3 region has the DNA TGTGCCATCACCAACCCCGGGGGGGGAGCAACCGGGAAGCTGTTTTTT.

As concerns this clonotype: This is likely a read error, given that the CDR3 carries no conserved phenylalanine or tryptophan at its end. V and J are TRBV18 and TRBJ2-3, with 8 bases aligning to TRBD1. This CDR3 is 13 amino acids long. Germline-derived CDR1 and CDR2 are KGHSH and LQKENI. The trim removed 3 bases at V and 4 bases at J, leaving 0 bases unmatched. In DNA, the CDR3 is TGTGCCAGCTCACCGACAGGGGCAGATACGCAGTATATT. The encoded protein is CASSPTGADTQYI.

This clonotype was detected only a few times. The chain is built from TRBV7-9 and TRBJ2-1; 9 bases fit TRBD2. This CDR3 is 15 amino acids long. J gave up 5 bases and V 4 bases, and 6 bases lay outside the gene matches. Germline V lookup: CDR1 SEHNR, CDR2 FQNEAQ (reference sequence). The CDR3 DNA sequence: TGTGCCAGCAGCTATACTAGCGGGTTCAACAATGAGCAGTTCTTC. It encodes CASSYTSGFNNEQFF.

The V gene is TRBV25-1, the J gene TRBJ2-1; TRBD2 matches at 7 bases. Germline V gene data show CDR1 as MGHDK and CDR2 as SYGVNS. The CDR3 is 16 amino acids. V shed 3 bases and J 6 bases; nucleotides not matched to a gene: 11. The CDR3 nucleotides read TGTGCCAGCAGTGATGGTGGGAGGGCATGGACCAATGAGCAGTTCTTC. Its translation: CASSDGGRAWTNEQFF.

The chain joins TRBV9 to TRBJ2-1; TRBD2 matches 8 bases. This CDR3 region has 15 residues. The germline CDR1 and CDR2 sequences are SGDLS and YYNGEE. V lost 1 base to trimming and J lost 7 bases; unmatched junction nucleotides: 7. The DNA for the CDR3 is TGTGCCAGCAGCGTAAGAGCGGGGGTCGCAAATGAGCAGTTCTTC. It translates to CASSVRAGVANEQFF.

This clonotype was counted ten times or more. The CDR3 region is CASSQVDESSYEQYV. Here the CDR3 DNA reads TGTGCCAGCAGCCAAGTCGATGAGAGCTCCTACGAGCAGTACGTC. This sequence joins TRBV3-1 and TRBJ2-7; no clear D. There are 15 residues in the CDR3. Germline assignment: CDR1 LGHDT and CDR2 YNNKEL (reference sequence). V lost 1 base and J 0 bases, leaving 10 bases between the germline ends.

This clonotype was seen a handful of times. The rearrangement links TRBV5-1 to TRBJ2-3, with 12 bases aligning to TRBD1. With 2 bases clipped from V and 4 bases from J, the junction kept 2 bases outside the gene matches. Germline loops: CDR1 SGHRS, CDR2 YFSETQ. This CDR3 region has 15 residues. CDR3 DNA sequence: TGCGCCAGCAGCTTAGGGACAGGGGGCGCAGATACGCAGTATTTT. It translates to CASSLGTGGADTQYF.